These T cell receptor beta chains were read from a single sample in a study of blood T cell repertoires in COVID-19. TCRdb's copy holds only in-frame clones and misses some; the assay was immunoSEQ multiplex PCR. Of roughly 100,000 clones in the sample, roughly 92% were seen once. Sequenced material: peripheral blood. Every receptor here comes from a woman aged 45-59 years with COVID-19, enrolled during active disease. CDR3s include the opening cysteine and the closing phenylalanine or tryptophan. D genes are given only for firm matches. The listing skips clone size in some rows; elsewhere it reads once, few, many or a size class.

>TRBJ2-1|TRBD2|once|TRBV5-1
CASSLDPAGVFNEQFF
TGCGCCAGCAGCTTGGACCCAGCGGGGGTCTTCAATGAGCAGTTCTTC
>TRBJ1-5|TRBD1|NA|TRBV5-1
CASSLGAGGTNQPQHF
TGCGCCAGCAGCTTGGGGGCAGGGGGCACAAATCAGCCCCAGCATTTT
>TRBJ2-3|TRBD2|NA|TRBV27
CASSPGTSPLDTQYF
TGTGCCAGCAGTCCCGGGACTAGCCCACTTGATACGCAGTATTTT
>TRBJ2-5|NA|NA|TRBV11-2
CASSHLSEETQYF
TGTGCCAGCAGCCACCTAAGCGAAGAGACCCAGTACTTC
>TRBJ2-3|TRBD2|NA|TRBV27
CASKKTGLAGGASIGDTQYF
TGTGCCAGCAAAAAAACCGGACTAGCGGGGGGGGCAAGCATAGGAGATACGCAGTATTTT
>TRBJ2-7|TRBD1|NA|TRBV4-2
CASSPAFRDRVIYEQYF
TGTGCCAGCAGCCCTGCGTTCCGGGACAGGGTCATTTACGAGCAGTACTTC
>TRBJ1-2|TRBD1|NA|TRBV12-3/TRBV12-4
CASTRDSNYGYTF
TGTGCCAGCACCCGGGACAGCAACTATGGCTACACCTTC
>TRBJ1-1|NA|once|TRBV12-3/TRBV12-4
CASSFGGAEAFF
TGTGCCAGCAGTTTCGGGGGGGCTGAAGCTTTCTTT
>TRBJ2-3|NA|NA|TRBV19
CASSMGRARDTQYF
TGTGCCAGTAGTATGGGCAGGGCAAGAGATACGCAGTATTTT
>TRBJ2-2|TRBD1|NA|TRBV7-9
CASSDFDRGNTGELFF
TGTGCCAGCAGCGACTTCGACAGGGGGAACACCGGGGAGCTGTTTTTT
>TRBJ2-3|TRBD2|NA|TRBV5-4
CASSSLAGNTQYF
TGTGCCAGCAGCTCCCTAGCGGGGAATACGCAGTATTTT
>TRBJ2-3|TRBD2|NA|TRBV6-2/TRBV6-3
CASSNLGTTLEDTQYF
TGTGCCAGCAGCAATCTCGGGACTACCCTTGAGGATACGCAGTATTTT
>TRBJ1-2|TRBD1|NA|TRBV19
CASSSPTGQGAYGYTF
TGTGCCAGTAGCTCCCCGACTGGACAGGGGGCATATGGCTACACCTTC
>TRBJ2-3|TRBD1|NA|TRBV3-1/TRBV3-2
CASSPGTGKGADTQYF
TGTGCCAGCAGCCCCGGGACAGGGAAAGGAGCAGATACGCAGTATTTT
>TRBJ2-6|NA|NA|TRBV9
CASSTPGLILSGANVLTF
TGTGCCAGCAGCACCCCAGGGCTTATTCTTTCCGGGGCCAACGTCCTGACTTTC
>TRBJ2-7|NA|NA|TRBV4-3
CASSQETSTYEQYF
TGCGCCAGCAGCCAAGAAACCAGTACCTACGAGCAGTACTTC
>TRBJ1-3|NA|NA|TRBV5-1
CASSLSGSGNTIYF
TGCGCCAGCAGCTTATCAGGGTCCGGAAACACCATATATTTT
>TRBJ1-1|NA|NA|TRBV2
CASSDGGASDTEAFF
TGTGCCAGCAGTGATGGGGGGGCGTCGGACACTGAAGCTTTCTTT
>TRBJ2-1|TRBD1|NA|TRBV27
CASSLAPTGLDEQFF
TGTGCCAGCAGTCTGGCCCCGACAGGGCTGGATGAGCAGTTCTTC
>TRBJ2-3|TRBD2|NA|TRBV19
CASSLLALDTDTQYF
TGTGCCAGTAGCCTACTAGCGCTAGACACAGATACGCAGTATTTT
>TRBJ1-5|TRBD1|NA|TRBV19
CASNRGNQPQHF
TGTGCCAGCAACAGGGGGAATCAGCCCCAGCATTTT
>TRBJ1-2|NA|NA|TRBV29-1
CSAGQGSGYGYTF
TGCAGCGCGGGACAAGGATCGGGGTATGGCTACACCTTC
>TRBJ1-1|TRBD1|NA|TRBV5-1
CASSLHRGTEAFF
TGCGCCAGCAGCTTGCACAGGGGCACTGAAGCTTTCTTT
>TRBJ1-3|NA|NA|TRBV11-2
CASSLVPGGGNTIYF
TGTGCCAGCAGCTTAGTCCCGGGAGGTGGAAACACCATATATTTT
>TRBJ1-4|NA|NA|TRBV23-1
CASSQGADHGGKLFF
TGCGCCAGCAGTCAAGGTGCGGACCACGGGGGAAAACTGTTTTTT
>TRBJ1-1|NA|NA|TRBV7-6
CASSPYPAGRNEAFF
TGTGCCAGCAGCCCCTACCCCGCAGGGAGGAATGAAGCTTTCTTT
>TRBJ2-7|TRBD2|NA|TRBV28
CASSPLGLAGPRFLYEQYF
TGTGCCAGCAGCCCGCTAGGACTAGCGGGCCCCCGATTCCTCTACGAGCAGTACTTC
>TRBJ1-1|TRBD1|NA|TRBV19
CASHTGEEPPEAFF
TGTGCCAGCCATACAGGGGAGGAGCCCCCTGAAGCTTTCTTT
>TRBJ2-3|NA|NA|TRBV28
CASTERGGYSTDTQYF
TGTGCCAGCACCGAAAGGGGCGGCTATAGCACAGATACGCAGTATTTT
>TRBJ2-2|NA|NA|TRBV5-6
CASSSLNQGINTGELFF
TGTGCCAGCAGCTCCCTAAACCAGGGGATCAACACCGGGGAGCTGTTTTTT
>TRBJ1-3|TRBD1|NA|TRBV3-1/TRBV3-2
CASSPPFRDRDGNTIYF
TGTGCCAGCAGCCCCCCTTTCCGGGACAGGGACGGAAACACCATATATTTT
>TRBJ1-5|NA|NA|TRBV4-3
CASSRGASNQPQHF
TGCGCCAGCAGCCGCGGGGCTAGCAATCAGCCCCAGCATTTT
>TRBJ2-7|NA|few|TRBV11-3
CASSRDLAGEQYF
TGTGCCAGCAGCAGAGACCTTGCGGGGGAGCAGTACTTC
>TRBJ1-6|TRBD1|NA|TRBV9
CASSVGDRGTSPLHF
TGTGCCAGCAGCGTCGGAGACAGGGGGACTTCACCCCTCCACTTT
>TRBJ1-2|NA|NA|TRBV5-1
CASSPDSYGYTF
TGCGCCAGCAGCCCGGACAGCTATGGCTACACCTTC
>TRBJ1-5|NA|NA|TRBV19
CASSIDPNQPQHF
TGTGCCAGTAGTATAGACCCGAATCAGCCCCAGCATTTT
>TRBJ1-2|NA|NA|TRBV5-1
CASSSNRADHYGYTF
TGCGCCAGCAGCTCCAACAGGGCGGATCACTATGGCTACACCTTC
>TRBJ1-3|TRBD1|NA|TRBV28
CASSRSGDRVGNTIYF
TGTGCCAGCAGCCGAAGTGGGGACAGGGTGGGAAACACCATATATTTT
>TRBJ1-2|NA|NA|TRBV24-1
CATSGEARDYGYTF
TGTGCCACCAGTGGGGAGGCGCGCGACTATGGCTACACCTTC
>TRBJ1-1|NA|NA|TRBV5-6
CVSGVGNTEAFF
TGTGTCTCGGGGGTAGGTAACACTGAAGCTTTCTTT